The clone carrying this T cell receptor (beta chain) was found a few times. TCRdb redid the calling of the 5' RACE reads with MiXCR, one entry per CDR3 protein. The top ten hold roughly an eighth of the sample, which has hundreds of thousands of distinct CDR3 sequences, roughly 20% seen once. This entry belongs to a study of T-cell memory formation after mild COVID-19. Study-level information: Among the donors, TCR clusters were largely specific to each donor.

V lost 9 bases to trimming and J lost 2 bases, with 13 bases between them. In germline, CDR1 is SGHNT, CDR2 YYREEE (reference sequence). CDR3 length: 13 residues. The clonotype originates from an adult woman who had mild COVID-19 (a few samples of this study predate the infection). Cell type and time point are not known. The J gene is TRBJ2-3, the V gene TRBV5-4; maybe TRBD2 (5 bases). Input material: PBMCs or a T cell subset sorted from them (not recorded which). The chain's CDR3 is CANGITSTDTQYF. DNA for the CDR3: TGTGCCAACGGGATAACGTCCACAGATACGCAGTATTTT.